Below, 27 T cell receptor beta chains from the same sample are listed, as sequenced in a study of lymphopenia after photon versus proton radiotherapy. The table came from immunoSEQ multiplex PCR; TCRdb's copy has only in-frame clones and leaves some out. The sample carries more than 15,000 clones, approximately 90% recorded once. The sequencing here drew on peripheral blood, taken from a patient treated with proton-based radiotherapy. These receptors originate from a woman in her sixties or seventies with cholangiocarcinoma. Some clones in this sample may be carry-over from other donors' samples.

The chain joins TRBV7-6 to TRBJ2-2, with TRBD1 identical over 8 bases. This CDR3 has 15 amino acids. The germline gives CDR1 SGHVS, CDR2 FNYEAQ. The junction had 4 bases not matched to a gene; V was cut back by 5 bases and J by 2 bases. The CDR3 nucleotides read TGTGCCAGCAGCCAGGGGGCAGAAAACACCGGGGAGCTGTTTTTT. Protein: CASSQGAENTGELFF.

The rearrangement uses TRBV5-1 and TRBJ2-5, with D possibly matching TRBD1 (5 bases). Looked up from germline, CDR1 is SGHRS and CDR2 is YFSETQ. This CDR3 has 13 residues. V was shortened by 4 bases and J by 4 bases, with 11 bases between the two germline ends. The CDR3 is CASSTQGRETQYF. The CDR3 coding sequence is TGCGCCAGCAGCACCCAGGGTCGAGAGACCCAGTACTTC.

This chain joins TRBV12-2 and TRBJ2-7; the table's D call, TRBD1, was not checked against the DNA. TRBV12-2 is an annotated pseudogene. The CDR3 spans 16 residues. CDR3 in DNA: TGTGCAAGTCGCTTAGGAACAGAAAGGAAAGCCTACGAGCAGTACTTC. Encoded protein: CASRLGTERKAYEQYF.

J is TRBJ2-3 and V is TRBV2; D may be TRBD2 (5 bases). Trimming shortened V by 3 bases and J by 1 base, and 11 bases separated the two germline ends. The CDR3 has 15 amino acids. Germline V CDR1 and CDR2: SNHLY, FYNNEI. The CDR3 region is CASSDGWGGTDTQYF. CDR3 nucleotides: TGTGCCAGCAGTGATGGATGGGGAGGCACAGATACGCAGTATTTT.

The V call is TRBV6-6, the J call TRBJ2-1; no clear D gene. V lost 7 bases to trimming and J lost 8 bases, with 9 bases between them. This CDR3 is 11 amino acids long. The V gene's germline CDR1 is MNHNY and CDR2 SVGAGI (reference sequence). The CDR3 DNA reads TGTGCCAGCACAATAGAGCATGAGCAGTTCTTC. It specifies CASTIEHEQFF.

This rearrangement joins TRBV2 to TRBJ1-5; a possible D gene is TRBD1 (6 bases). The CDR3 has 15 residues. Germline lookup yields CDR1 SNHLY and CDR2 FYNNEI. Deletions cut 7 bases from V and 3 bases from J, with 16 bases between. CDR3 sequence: CASMKGGLDNQPQHF. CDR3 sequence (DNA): TGTGCCAGCATGAAGGGGGGGCTTGACAATCAGCCCCAGCATTTT.

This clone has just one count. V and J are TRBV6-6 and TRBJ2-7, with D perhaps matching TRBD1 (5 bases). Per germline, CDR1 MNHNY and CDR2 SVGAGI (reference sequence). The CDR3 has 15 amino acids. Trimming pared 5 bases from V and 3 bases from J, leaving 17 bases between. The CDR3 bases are TGTGCCAGCAGTACGAGTTTAGACAGACTCTACGAGCAGTACTTC. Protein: CASSTSLDRLYEQYF.

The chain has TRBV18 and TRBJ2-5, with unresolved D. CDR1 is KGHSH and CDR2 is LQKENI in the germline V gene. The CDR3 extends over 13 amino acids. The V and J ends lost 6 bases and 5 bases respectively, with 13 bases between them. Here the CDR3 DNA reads TGTGCCAGCTCCATCCGGGTTGGGGAGACCCAGTACTTC. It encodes CASSIRVGETQYF.

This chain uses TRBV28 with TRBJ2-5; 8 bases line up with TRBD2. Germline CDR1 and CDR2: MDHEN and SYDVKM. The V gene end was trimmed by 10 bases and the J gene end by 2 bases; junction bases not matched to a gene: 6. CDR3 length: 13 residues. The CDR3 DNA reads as TGTGCCACCGCCCGGGGGGGACAAGAGACCCAGTACTTC. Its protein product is CATARGGQETQYF.

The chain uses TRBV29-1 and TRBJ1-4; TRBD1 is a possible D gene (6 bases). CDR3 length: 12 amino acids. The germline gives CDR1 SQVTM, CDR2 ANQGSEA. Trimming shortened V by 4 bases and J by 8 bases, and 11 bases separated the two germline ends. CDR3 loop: CSVGGRGEKLFF. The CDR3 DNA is TGCAGCGTTGGGGGGCGCGGGGAAAAACTGTTTTTT.

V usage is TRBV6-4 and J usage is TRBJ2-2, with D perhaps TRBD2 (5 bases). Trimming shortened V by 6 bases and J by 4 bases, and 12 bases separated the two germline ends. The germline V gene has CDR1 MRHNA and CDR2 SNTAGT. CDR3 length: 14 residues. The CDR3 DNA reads TGTGCCAGCAGACAAGACGGACTCACCGGGGAGCTGTTTTTT. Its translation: CASRQDGLTGELFF.

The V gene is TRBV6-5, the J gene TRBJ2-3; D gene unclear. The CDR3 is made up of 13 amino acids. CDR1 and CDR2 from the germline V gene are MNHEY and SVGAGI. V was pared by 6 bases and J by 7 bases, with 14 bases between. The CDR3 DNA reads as TGTGCCAGCAGCCCCCCCGTCCCTCATACGCAGTATTTT. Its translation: CASSPPVPHTQYF.

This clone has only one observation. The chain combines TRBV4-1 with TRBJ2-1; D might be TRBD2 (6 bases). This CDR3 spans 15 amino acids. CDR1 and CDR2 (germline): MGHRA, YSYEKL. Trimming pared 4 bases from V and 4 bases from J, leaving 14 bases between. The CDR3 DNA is TGCGCCAGCAGCCCCGGGGGAACCTCATACAATGAGCAGTTCTTC. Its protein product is CASSPGGTSYNEQFF.

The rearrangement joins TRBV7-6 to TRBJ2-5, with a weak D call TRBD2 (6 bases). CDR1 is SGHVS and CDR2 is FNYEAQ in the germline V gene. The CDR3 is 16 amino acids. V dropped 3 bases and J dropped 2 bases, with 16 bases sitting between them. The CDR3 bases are TGTGCCAGCAGCTTGGGAGTAGCGGAGTTTCAAGAGACCCAGTACTTC. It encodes CASSLGVAEFQETQYF.

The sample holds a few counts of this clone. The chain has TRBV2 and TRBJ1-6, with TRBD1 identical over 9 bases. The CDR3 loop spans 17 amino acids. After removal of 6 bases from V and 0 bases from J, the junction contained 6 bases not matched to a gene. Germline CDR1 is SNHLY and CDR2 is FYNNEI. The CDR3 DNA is TGTGCCAGCAGAGGTGGACAGGGGAGCTCCTATAATTCACCCCTCCACTTT. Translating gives CASRGGQGSSYNSPLHF.

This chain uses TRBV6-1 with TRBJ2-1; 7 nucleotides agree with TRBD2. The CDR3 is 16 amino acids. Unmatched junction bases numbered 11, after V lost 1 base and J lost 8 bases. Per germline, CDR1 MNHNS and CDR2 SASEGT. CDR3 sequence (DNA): TGTGCCAGCAGTGAAGGCGCTGGGGAGGGTCGCGATGAGCAGTTCTTC. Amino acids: CASSEGAGEGRDEQFF.

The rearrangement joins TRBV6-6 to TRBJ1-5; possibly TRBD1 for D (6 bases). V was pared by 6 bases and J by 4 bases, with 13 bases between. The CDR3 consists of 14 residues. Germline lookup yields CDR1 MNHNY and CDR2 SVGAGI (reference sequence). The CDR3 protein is CASRLDSRNQPQHF. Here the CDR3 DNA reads TGTGCCAGCAGATTGGACAGCCGAAATCAGCCCCAGCATTTT.

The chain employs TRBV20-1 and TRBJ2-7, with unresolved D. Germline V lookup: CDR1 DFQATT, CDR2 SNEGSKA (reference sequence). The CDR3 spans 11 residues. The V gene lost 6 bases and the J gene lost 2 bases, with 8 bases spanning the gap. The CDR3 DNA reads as TGCAGTGCCCTTGACGCCTACGAGCAGTACTTC. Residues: CSALDAYEQYF.

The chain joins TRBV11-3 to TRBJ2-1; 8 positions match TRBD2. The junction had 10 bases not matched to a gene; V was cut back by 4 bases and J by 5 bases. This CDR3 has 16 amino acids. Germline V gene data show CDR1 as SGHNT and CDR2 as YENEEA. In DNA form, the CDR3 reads TGTGCCAGCAGCTCCGGAGGGCTAGCGGGCCACAATGAGCAGTTCTTC. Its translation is CASSSGGLAGHNEQFF.

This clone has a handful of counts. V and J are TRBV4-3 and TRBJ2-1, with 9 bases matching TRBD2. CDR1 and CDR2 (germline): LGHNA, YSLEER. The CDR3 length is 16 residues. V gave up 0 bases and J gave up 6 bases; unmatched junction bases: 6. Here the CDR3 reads CASSQEVSGRGNEQFF. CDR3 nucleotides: TGCGCCAGCAGCCAAGAAGTTAGCGGGAGAGGCAATGAGCAGTTCTTC.

CDR3 amino acids: CASSLGPFMNTEAFF. The DNA of the CDR3 is TGTGCCAGCAGCTTAGGTCCTTTCATGAACACTGAAGCTTTCTTT. The chain carries TRBV7-2 and TRBJ1-1; D gene uncertain. CDR1 is SGHTA, CDR2 FQGNSA, per germline. The V end was cut by 1 base, the J end by 0 bases, with 9 bases between. The CDR3 totals 15 residues.

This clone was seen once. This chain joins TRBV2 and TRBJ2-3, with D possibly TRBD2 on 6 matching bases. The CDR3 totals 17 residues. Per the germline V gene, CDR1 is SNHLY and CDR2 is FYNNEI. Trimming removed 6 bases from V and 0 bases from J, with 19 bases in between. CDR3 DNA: TGTGCCAGCAGCGTCTACGGGGGAGTCCTTAGCACAGATACGCAGTATTTT. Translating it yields CASSVYGGVLSTDTQYF.

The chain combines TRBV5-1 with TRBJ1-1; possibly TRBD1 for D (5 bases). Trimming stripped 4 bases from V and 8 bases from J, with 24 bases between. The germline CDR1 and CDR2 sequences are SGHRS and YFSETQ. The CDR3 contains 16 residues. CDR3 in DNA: TGCGCCAGCAGCCCTTCGACAGCCTCCTCGACGGCGGAAGCTTTCTTT. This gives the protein CASSPSTASSTAEAFF. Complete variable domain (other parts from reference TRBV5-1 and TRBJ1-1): KAGVTQTPRYLIKTRGQQVTLSCSPISGHRSVSWYQQTPGQGLQFLFEYFSETQRNKGNFPGRFSGRQFSNSRSEMNVSTLELGDSALYLCASSPSTASSTAEAFFGQGTRLTVV.

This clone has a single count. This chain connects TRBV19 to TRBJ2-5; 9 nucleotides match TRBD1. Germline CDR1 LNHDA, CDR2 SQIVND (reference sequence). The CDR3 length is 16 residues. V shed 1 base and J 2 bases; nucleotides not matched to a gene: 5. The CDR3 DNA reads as TGTGCCAGTAGTATAGGTCGACAGGGGGTACAAGAGACCCAGTACTTC. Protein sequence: CASSIGRQGVQETQYF.

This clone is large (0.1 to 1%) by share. The CDR3 loop reads CASSIPGTAYEQYF. DNA for the CDR3: TGTGCCAGTAGTATCCCAGGGACAGCCTACGAGCAGTACTTC. V is TRBV19 and J is TRBJ2-7; TRBD1 aligns across 7 bases. Per germline, CDR1 LNHDA and CDR2 SQIVND (reference sequence). V was pared by 3 bases and J by 2 bases, with 4 bases of the junction left unmatched. This CDR3 region has 14 residues. Using reference TRBV19 and TRBJ2-7 for the parts outside the CDR3, the full variable domain is DGGITQSPKYLFRKEGQNVTLSCEQNLNHDAMYWYRQDPGQGLRLIYYSQIVNDFQKGDIAEGYSVSREKKESFPLTVTSAQKNPTAFYLCASSIPGTAYEQYFGPGTRLTVT.

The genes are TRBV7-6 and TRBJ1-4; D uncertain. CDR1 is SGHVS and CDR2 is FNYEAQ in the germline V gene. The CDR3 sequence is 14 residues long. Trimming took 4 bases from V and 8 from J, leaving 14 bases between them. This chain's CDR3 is CASSYTYGAEKLFF. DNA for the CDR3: TGTGCCAGCAGCTATACGTACGGCGCGGAAAAACTGTTTTTT.

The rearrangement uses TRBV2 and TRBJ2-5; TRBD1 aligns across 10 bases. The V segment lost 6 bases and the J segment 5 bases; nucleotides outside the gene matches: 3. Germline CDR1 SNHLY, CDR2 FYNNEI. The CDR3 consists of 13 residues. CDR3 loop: CASSRDRGETQYF. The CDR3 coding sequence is TGTGCCAGCAGCCGGGACAGGGGTGAGACCCAGTACTTC.